The 20 T cell receptor beta chains below were found in one sample sequenced in a study of blood T cell repertoires in COVID-19. The protocol was immunoSEQ multiplex PCR, while the TCRdb copy is restricted to in-frame clones and leaves out a portion. The sample includes approximately 360,000 clones, approximately 87% of them seen just once. Specimen: PBMCs or T cells enriched from blood (not recorded which). These receptors were taken from a middle-aged man in a cohort exposed to, infected with or recovered from COVID-19 (not recorded which).

As regards this clone: Other DNA sequences in this specimen translate into the identical CDR3. V is TRBV30 and J is TRBJ2-7; 8 nucleotides match TRBD1. The CDR3 is 12 amino acids. The ends lost 2 bases at V and 4 bases at J; junction bases unmatched: 1. The germline V gene has CDR1 GTSNPN and CDR2 SVGIG (reference sequence). This chain's CDR3 is CAWSQGAYEQYF. The CDR3, as DNA: TGTGCCTGGAGTCAGGGGGCGTACGAGCAGTACTTC. The full variable domain, completed using reference TRBV30 and TRBJ2-7, is SQTIHQWPATLVQPVGSPLSLECTVEGTSNPNLYWYRQAAGRGLQLLFYSVGIGQISSEVPQNLSASRPQDRQFILSSKKLLLSDSGFYLCAWSQGAYEQYFGPGTRLTVT.

The rearrangement links TRBV13 to TRBJ2-1, with 14 bases fitting TRBD2. Germline CDR1 and CDR2: PRHDT and FYEKMQ (reference sequence). The CDR3 contains 14 residues. The V segment lost 4 bases and the J segment 8 bases; nucleotides outside the gene matches: 1. This CDR3 reads CASSSGLAGDEQFF. The CDR3 DNA reads as TGTGCCAGCAGCTCGGGACTAGCGGGAGATGAGCAGTTCTTC.

This clone was seen only a few times. CDR3 DNA: TGTGCCAGCAGCTTAGCCCCCGGGAGGAACAATGAGCAGTTCTTC. Translating gives CASSLAPGRNNEQFF. The genes are TRBV7-2 and TRBJ2-1; 7 positions match TRBD2. Germline loops: CDR1 SGHTA, CDR2 FQGNSA. The CDR3 is 15 amino acids. Germline trimming cut 0 bases from V and 5 bases from J; bases unmatched to any gene: 4.

This clone was detected only once. The V and J genes are TRBV28 and TRBJ2-7, with 10 bases lining up with TRBD2. V lost 3 bases, J lost 3 bases, and 23 bases stayed unmatched. CDR1 is MDHEN, CDR2 SYDVKM, per germline. The CDR3 is 21 amino acids. The CDR3 reads CASSFTRGAPVLAGVVYEQYF. The CDR3 bases are TGTGCCAGCAGTTTCACCCGGGGGGCCCCTGTCCTAGCGGGAGTCGTCTACGAGCAGTACTTC.

The J gene is TRBJ1-2, the V gene TRBV27; TRBD1 is a possible D gene (6 bases). The CDR3 loop spans 16 amino acids. The ends were cut back, 6 bases at V and 7 bases at J, with 24 bases in the middle. Germline V gene data show CDR1 as MNHEY and CDR2 as SMNVEV (reference sequence). The CDR3 loop is CASREPGGRAFGGYTF. CDR3 nucleotide sequence: TGTGCCAGCAGGGAACCGGGGGGCCGGGCGTTCGGTGGCTACACCTTC.

The V and J genes are TRBV30 and TRBJ2-2, with a weak D call TRBD1 (6 bases). V lost 3 bases and J lost 3, with 14 bases in between. The CDR3 runs 15 residues. Germline CDR1 GTSNPN, CDR2 SVGIG (reference sequence). The CDR3 DNA sequence: TGTGCCTGGAGGGCCCGACAGGCTGACACCGGGGAGCTGTTTTTT. Translation: CAWRARQADTGELFF.

The genes are TRBV3-1 (or the pseudogene TRBV3-2) and TRBJ2-4; perhaps TRBD1 as D (5 bases). Germline assignment: CDR1 LGHDT and CDR2 YNNKEL (reference sequence). V gave up 3 bases and J gave up 2 bases, with 17 bases separating them. The CDR3 consists of 17 residues. CDR3 DNA sequence: TGTGCCAGCAGCCAGCGGAGAAGGACAAGCCCCAAAAACATTCAGTACTTC. Translating it yields CASSQRRRTSPKNIQYF.

V gene TRBV15 combines with J gene TRBJ2-7, with 10 bases aligning to TRBD2. Per germline, CDR1 LNHNV and CDR2 YYDKDF (reference sequence). This CDR3 is built from 15 residues. V lost 1 base to trimming and J lost 3 bases; unmatched junction nucleotides: 3. The CDR3 is CATSRVLAGNYEQYF. The CDR3 DNA reads as TGTGCCACCAGCAGAGTACTAGCGGGAAACTACGAGCAGTACTTC.

Written as DNA, the CDR3 is TGTGCCAGCAGCTTAGGGACTAGTCCCAATGAGCAGTTCTTC. Encoded protein: CASSLGTSPNEQFF. The chain combines TRBV11-2 with TRBJ2-1; 7 nucleotides line up with TRBD2. The V and J ends lost 1 base and 6 bases, in that order; junction bases with no gene match: 3. The CDR3 runs to 14 residues. The germline gives CDR1 SGHAT, CDR2 FQNNGV. The complete variable domain, with remaining parts taken from reference TRBV11-2 and TRBJ2-1, reads EAGVAQSPRYKIIEKRQSVAFWCNPISGHATLYWYQQILGQGPKLLIQFQNNGVVDDSQLPKDRFSAERLKGVDSTLKIQPAKLEDSAVYLCASSLGTSPNEQFFGPGTRLTVL.

This clone was counted between two and nine times. The chain links TRBV29-1 to TRBJ2-5; weak D call: TRBD1 (5 bases). Trimming removed 4 bases at V and 4 bases at J, with 10 bases between. This CDR3 is 12 amino acids long. Germline V lookup: CDR1 SQVTM, CDR2 ANQGSEA. CDR3 nucleotides: TGCAGCGTTGCCCCCAGGGTAGAGACCCAGTACTTC. Translating gives CSVAPRVETQYF.

The V call is TRBV7-2, the J call TRBJ2-3; D ambiguous. V was pared by 0 bases and J by 6 bases, with 10 bases between. CDR1 SGHTA and CDR2 FQGNSA come from the germline V gene. The CDR3 is 14 residues long. This CDR3 reads CASSLARHSDTQYF. The CDR3 bases are TGTGCCAGCAGCTTAGCCCGACATTCCGATACGCAGTATTTT. Variable domain in full (rest from reference TRBV7-2 and TRBJ2-3): GAGVSQSPSNKVTEKGKDVELRCDPISGHTALYWYRQSLGQGLEFLIYFQGNSAPDKSGLPSDRFSAERTGGSVSTLTIQRTQQEDSAVYLCASSLARHSDTQYFGPGTRLTVL.

The V gene is TRBV6-2 or TRBV6-3, the J gene TRBJ1-5; 7 bases agree with TRBD1. The CDR3 consists of 14 residues. Per the germline V gene, CDR1 is MNHEY and CDR2 is SVGEGT. Losses at the gene ends were 4 bases for V and 4 bases for J; bases not matched to a gene: 4. As DNA, the CDR3 is TGTGCCAGCAGTTTGGGACAGCGAAATCAGCCCCAGCATTTT. Translated, it gives CASSLGQRNQPQHF.

V gene TRBV11-2 combines with J gene TRBJ2-2; 12 bases are a match to TRBD1. The junction had 12 bases not matched to a gene; V was cut back by 6 bases and J by 7 bases. The CDR3 has 17 residues. Germline assignment: CDR1 SGHAT and CDR2 FQNNGV. The CDR3 nucleotides read TGTGCCAGCAGTCAAAACCGGGACAGGGGGCGCATCGGGGAGCTGTTTTTT. It specifies CASSQNRDRGRIGELFF.

DNA for the CDR3: TGTGCCAGCAGCTCTGACACTGAAGCTTTCTTT. This sequence encodes CASSSDTEAFF. This chain connects TRBV7-9 to TRBJ1-1; D not resolved. V was trimmed by 4 bases and J by 3 bases, leaving 3 bases between them. Looked up from germline, CDR1 is SEHNR and CDR2 is FQNEAQ (reference sequence). The CDR3 extends over 11 amino acids.

The table lists this clone with a few counts. The sample contains more than one DNA sequence encoding this CDR3. This chain uses TRBV6-1 with TRBJ2-7, with 8 positions matching TRBD2. CDR3 size: 15 residues. Germline trimming cut 2 bases from V and 2 bases from J; bases unmatched to any gene: 5. Looked up from germline, CDR1 is MNHNS and CDR2 is SASEGT. CDR3 sequence reads: CASSESLAGPYEQYF. DNA of the CDR3: TGTGCCAGCAGTGAATCGCTAGCGGGTCCCTACGAGCAGTACTTC.

V usage is TRBV5-1 and J usage is TRBJ2-6, with 9 bases matching TRBD2. This CDR3 is 16 amino acids long. V shed 4 bases and J 0 bases; nucleotides not matched to a gene: 2. Germline V CDR1 and CDR2: SGHRS, YFSETQ. The CDR3 reads CASSRTSASGANVLTF. The CDR3 DNA reads as TGCGCCAGCAGCCGGACTAGCGCCTCTGGGGCCAACGTCCTGACTTTC.

The J gene is TRBJ2-3, the V gene TRBV7-9; 10 bases line up with TRBD2. Unmatched junction bases numbered 7, after V lost 0 bases and J lost 4 bases. CDR3 length equals 17 residues. Germline assignment: CDR1 SEHNR and CDR2 FQNEAQ (reference sequence). CDR3 coding DNA: TGTGCCAGCAGCTTAGCACGGCTAGCGGGAGCCTCAGATACGCAGTATTTT. Protein sequence: CASSLARLAGASDTQYF.

The chain couples TRBV2 to TRBJ1-1; 7 positions agree with TRBD1. The germline CDR1 and CDR2 sequences are SNHLY and FYNNEI. The V and J ends lost 6 bases and 0 bases, in that order; junction bases with no gene match: 7. There are 15 residues in the CDR3. CDR3 residues: CASSRQGPMNTEAFF. The CDR3 DNA reads TGTGCCAGCAGCAGACAGGGCCCGATGAACACTGAAGCTTTCTTT.

This clone was detected only once. V and J are TRBV5-6 and TRBJ2-7; 7 bases line up with TRBD1. V lost 0 bases and J lost 2; bases outside the gene matches: 2. Germline loops: CDR1 SGHDT, CDR2 YYEEEE. The CDR3 loop spans 14 amino acids. CDR3 in amino acids: CASSLGQGPYEQYF. CDR3 sequence (DNA): TGTGCCAGCAGCTTGGGACAGGGACCCTACGAGCAGTACTTC.

The genes are TRBV5-5 and TRBJ2-3; a weak D match, TRBD1 (5 bases). The CDR3 covers 16 residues. V lost 0 bases and J 0 bases, leaving 11 bases between the germline ends. Germline V gene data show CDR1 as SGHKS and CDR2 as YYEKEE (reference sequence). CDR3 sequence reads: CASSLALGHSTDTQYF. For the CDR3, the DNA is TGTGCCAGCAGCTTGGCCTTGGGGCATAGCACAGATACGCAGTATTTT.